The text below deals with one T cell receptor beta chain. The data were obtained in a study of blood T cell repertoires in COVID-19. The V gene lost 4 bases and the J gene lost 5 bases, with 11 bases spanning the gap. This CDR3 contains 13 residues. Germline V gives CDR1 LNHDA, CDR2 SQIVND (reference sequence). Profiling relied on immunoSEQ multiplex PCR, and the TCRdb table lists in-frame clones only, not all of them. This sample has 200,000 to 250,000 clones; roughly four fifths occur once, and the top ten carry nearly 9.5%. This TCR was recovered from a man in his forties or fifties who had recovered from COVID-19. This rearrangement joins TRBV19 to TRBJ1-2; D is uncertain. The material sequenced was PBMCs or T cells enriched from blood (not recorded which). DNA for the CDR3: TGTGCCAGTAGTAGGACTGGGCCTTATGGCTACACCTTC. Translation: CASSRTGPYGYTF. Using reference TRBV19 and TRBJ1-2 for the parts outside the CDR3, the full variable domain is DGGITQSPKYLFRKEGQNVTLSCEQNLNHDAMYWYRQDPGQGLRLIYYSQIVNDFQKGDIAEGYSVSREKKESFPLTVTSAQKNPTAFYLCASSRTGPYGYTFGSGTRLTVV.